Included here is one T cell receptor (beta chain) sequence, with context. What it binds is unknown. Antigen-specific CD4+ T cells were expanded with viral peptide pools in the ViraFEST assay before sequencing. Following an approximately eleven-day culture, CD4+ T cells were purified. Each participant received a vaccine that was either BNT162b2 or mRNA-1273, given as two doses. A density of more than 1.5 million PBMC per well was used; these cells were cultured with 10 IU/ml IL-2 and around 9.6 ug/ml peptides. This sample is drawn from a study of vaccination effects on CD4 cells after COVID-19. This table comes from immunoSEQ multiplex PCR, and its TCRdb copy is limited to in-frame clones, with some not included. The profile shows about 61,000 clones, roughly 72% of them singletons. V dropped 4 bases and J dropped 4 bases, with 16 bases sitting between them. Per germline, CDR1 SGHAT and CDR2 FQNNGV. The length of the CDR3 is 16 residues.

The specimen comprised CD4+ T cells from PBMCs cultured with HCoV-229E spike peptides, sampled after COVID-19 vaccination. The chain is built from TRBV11-2 and TRBJ2-2; D possibly matches TRBD1 or TRBD2 (5 bases each). This receptor was obtained from a human donor who received a COVID-19 vaccine. In nucleotides, the CDR3 is TGTGCCAGCAGCTCCGGGCGAGGGGTGCGCACCGGGGAGCTGTTTTTT. This sequence encodes CASSSGRGVRTGELFF.